This TCR beta chain originates from a study of CD8+CD57+ T cells in acquired aplastic anemia. This clonotype was detected a few times. The authors sequenced patients whose flow cytometry had shown CD8+CD57+ cell expansion. This CDR3 has 20 amino acids. Germline CDR1 reads SGHAT; CDR2 reads FQDESV (reference sequence). The germline V and J ends were trimmed by 0 bases and 1 base, with 24 bases remaining between them. TCR beta VDJ and CDR3 profiling used genomic DNA as template. TCRdb re-called the reads through MiXCR, storing one row per CDR3 protein. The sample holds around 500,000 distinct CDR3 sequences, roughly a third seen once.

Sequenced material: sorted CD4+, CD8+, or CD8+CD57+ T cells (not recorded which) from PBMCs. The gene calls are TRBV11-1 and TRBJ1-1; D possibly corresponds to TRBD1 (6 bases). The clonotype comes from a human donor with aplastic anemia. The CDR3 reads CASSLATLRNRENRNTEAFF. The CDR3 DNA reads TGTGCCAGCAGCTTAGCTACCCTAAGGAACAGGGAGAATAGGAACACTGAAGCTTTCTTT.